This T cell receptor delta chain was captured in a study of gamma-delta T cells after stem cell transplantation. TCRdb re-called the RT-PCR reads through CATT. The sample carries 2,000 to 2,500 delta-chain clones, 6.5% to 8% recorded once. This clone is labeled as large. Other DNA sequences in the same sample also yield this CDR3. Germline V lookup: CDR1 GEAIGNYY, CDR2 EKD. The CDR3 loop spans 19 amino acids. J gave up 1 base and V 3 bases, and 17 bases lay outside the gene matches. The sequencing sample was made of gamma-delta T cells. V and J are TRDV2 and TRDJ1, with 9 bases matching TRDD3. The TCR originated in a human donor. It is not recorded whose cells these are; they may come from a transplant donor. CDR3: CACDPINWGIKPFTDKLIF. The CDR3 DNA follows: TGTGCCTGTGACCCGATCAATTGGGGGATAAAGCCTTTCACCGATAAACTCATCTTT.